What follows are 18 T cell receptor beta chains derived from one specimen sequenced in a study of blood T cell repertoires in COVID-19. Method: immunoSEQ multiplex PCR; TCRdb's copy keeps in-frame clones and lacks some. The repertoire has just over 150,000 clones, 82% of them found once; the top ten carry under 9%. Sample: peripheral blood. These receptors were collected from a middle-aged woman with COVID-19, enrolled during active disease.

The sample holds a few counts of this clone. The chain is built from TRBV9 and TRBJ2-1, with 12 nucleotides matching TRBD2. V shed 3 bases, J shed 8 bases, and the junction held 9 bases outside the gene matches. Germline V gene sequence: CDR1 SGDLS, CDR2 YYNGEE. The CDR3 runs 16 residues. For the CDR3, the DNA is TGTGCCAGCAGCGCCTACGGACTAGCGGGAATCGATGAGCAGTTCTTC. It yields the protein CASSAYGLAGIDEQFF.

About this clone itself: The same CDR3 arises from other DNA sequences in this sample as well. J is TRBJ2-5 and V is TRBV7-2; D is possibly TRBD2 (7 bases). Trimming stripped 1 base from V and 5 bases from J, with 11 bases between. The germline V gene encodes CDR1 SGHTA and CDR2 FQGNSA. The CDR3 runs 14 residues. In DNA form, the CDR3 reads TGTGCCAGCAGCTTAGGGACTAGGGGGGAGACCCAGTACTTC. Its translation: CASSLGTRGETQYF.

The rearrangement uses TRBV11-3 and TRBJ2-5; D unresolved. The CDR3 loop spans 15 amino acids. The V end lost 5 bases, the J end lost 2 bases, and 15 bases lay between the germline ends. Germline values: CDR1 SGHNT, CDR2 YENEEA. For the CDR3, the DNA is TGTGCCAGCAGCGCAGGCAAATTCGCTCAAGAGACCCAGTACTTC. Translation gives CASSAGKFAQETQYF.

CDR3 DNA: TGCGCCAGCAGCCCATCACTTGGACAGTATGGCTACACCTTC. This sequence encodes CASSPSLGQYGYTF. The rearrangement links TRBV4-1 to TRBJ1-2, with D possibly being TRBD1 (6 bases). The germline gives CDR1 MGHRA, CDR2 YSYEKL. V lost 4 bases and J lost 5, with 14 bases in between. This CDR3 spans 14 amino acids.

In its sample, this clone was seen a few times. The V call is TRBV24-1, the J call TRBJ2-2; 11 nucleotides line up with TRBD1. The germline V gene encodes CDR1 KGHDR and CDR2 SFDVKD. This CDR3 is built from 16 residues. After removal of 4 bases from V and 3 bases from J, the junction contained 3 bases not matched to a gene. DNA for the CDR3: TGTGCCACCAGTGACCCGGGACAGGGGGACACCGGGGAGCTGTTTTTT. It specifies CATSDPGQGDTGELFF.

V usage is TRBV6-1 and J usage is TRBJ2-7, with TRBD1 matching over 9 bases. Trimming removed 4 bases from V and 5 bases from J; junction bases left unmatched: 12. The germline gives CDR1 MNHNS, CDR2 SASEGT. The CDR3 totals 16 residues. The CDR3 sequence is CASSGTTGGLIDEQYF. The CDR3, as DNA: TGTGCCAGCAGTGGCACCACAGGGGGCCTTATCGACGAGCAGTACTTC.

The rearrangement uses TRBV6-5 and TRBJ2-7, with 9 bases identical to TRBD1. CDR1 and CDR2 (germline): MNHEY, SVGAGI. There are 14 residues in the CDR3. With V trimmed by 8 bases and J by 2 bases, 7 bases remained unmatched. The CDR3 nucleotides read TGTGCCAGCGGGAGACAGGGGGGCACCTACGAGCAGTACGTC. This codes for CASGRQGGTYEQYV.

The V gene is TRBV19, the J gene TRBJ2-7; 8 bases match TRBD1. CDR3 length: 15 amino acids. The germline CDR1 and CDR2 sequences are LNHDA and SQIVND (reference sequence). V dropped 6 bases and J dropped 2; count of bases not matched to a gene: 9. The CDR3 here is CASRLSGTGTYEQYF. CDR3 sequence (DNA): TGTGCCAGTAGGCTTTCCGGGACAGGTACCTACGAGCAGTACTTC. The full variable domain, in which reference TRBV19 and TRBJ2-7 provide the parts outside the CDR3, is DGGITQSPKYLFRKEGQNVTLSCEQNLNHDAMYWYRQDPGQGLRLIYYSQIVNDFQKGDIAEGYSVSREKKESFPLTVTSAQKNPTAFYLCASRLSGTGTYEQYFGPGTRLTVT.

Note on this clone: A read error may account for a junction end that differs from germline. CDR3 sequence reads: CASSQEGSGNSEAFF. The CDR3 nucleotides are TGCGCCAGCAGCCAAGAAGGCTCAGGGAACAGTGAAGCTTTCTTT. The rearrangement joins TRBV4-1 to TRBJ1-1; possibly TRBD1 for D (5 bases). This CDR3 region has 15 residues. Germline CDR1 and CDR2: MGHRA and YSYEKL.

The CDR3 DNA is TGTGCCACCACCTCGACCGGGACAGGGTTCAACGAGCAGTACTTC. Amino acids: CATTSTGTGFNEQYF. This sequence joins TRBV24-1 and TRBJ2-7, with 9 bases identical to TRBD1. This CDR3 region has 15 residues. Germline CDR1 reads KGHDR; CDR2 reads SFDVKD. V trimming: 8 bases; J trimming: 5 bases; junction bases outside the gene matches: 12.

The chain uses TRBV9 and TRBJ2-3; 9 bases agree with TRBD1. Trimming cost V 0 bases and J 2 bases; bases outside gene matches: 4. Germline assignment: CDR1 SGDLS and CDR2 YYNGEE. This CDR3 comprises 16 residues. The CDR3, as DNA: TGTGCCAGCAGCGTAGAGGGGACAGGGACCACAGATACGCAGTATTTT. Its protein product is CASSVEGTGTTDTQYF.

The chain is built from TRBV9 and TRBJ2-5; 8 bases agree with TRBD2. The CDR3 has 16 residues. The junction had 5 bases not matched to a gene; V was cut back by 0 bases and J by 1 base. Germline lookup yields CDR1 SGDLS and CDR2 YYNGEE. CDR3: CASSVGSGSPQETQYF. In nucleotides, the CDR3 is TGTGCCAGCAGCGTAGGCAGCGGGAGCCCCCAAGAGACCCAGTACTTC.

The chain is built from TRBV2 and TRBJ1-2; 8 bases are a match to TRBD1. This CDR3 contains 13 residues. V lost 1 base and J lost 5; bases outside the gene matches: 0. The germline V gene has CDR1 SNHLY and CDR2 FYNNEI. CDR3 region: CASSEGTGYGYTF. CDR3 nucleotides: TGTGCCAGCAGTGAAGGGACAGGGTATGGCTACACCTTC.

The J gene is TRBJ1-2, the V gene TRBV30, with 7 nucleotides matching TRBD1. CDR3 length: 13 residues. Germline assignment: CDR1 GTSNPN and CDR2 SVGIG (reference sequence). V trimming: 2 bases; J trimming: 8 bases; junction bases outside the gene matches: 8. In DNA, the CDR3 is TGTGCCTGGAGTACCACGACAGGGAGCGGCTACACCTTC. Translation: CAWSTTTGSGYTF.

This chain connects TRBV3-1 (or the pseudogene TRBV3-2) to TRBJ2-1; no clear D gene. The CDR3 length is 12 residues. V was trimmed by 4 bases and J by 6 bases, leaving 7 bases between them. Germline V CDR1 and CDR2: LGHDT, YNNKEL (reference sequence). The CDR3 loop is CASSRTANEQFF. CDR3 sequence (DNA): TGTGCCAGCAGCCGAACAGCCAATGAGCAGTTCTTC.

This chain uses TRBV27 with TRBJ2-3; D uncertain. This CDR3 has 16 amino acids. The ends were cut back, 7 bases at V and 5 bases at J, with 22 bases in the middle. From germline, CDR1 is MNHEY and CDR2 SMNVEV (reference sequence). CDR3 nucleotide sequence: TGTGCCAGCATCTATAAGGCAGGTTATTCAGTAGATACGCAGTATTTT. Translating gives CASIYKAGYSVDTQYF.

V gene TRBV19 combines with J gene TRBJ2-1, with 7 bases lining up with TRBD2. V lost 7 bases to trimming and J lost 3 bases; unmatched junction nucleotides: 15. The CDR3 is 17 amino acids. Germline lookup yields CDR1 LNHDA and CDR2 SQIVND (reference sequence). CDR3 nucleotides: TGTGCCAGTAATCAGGGAAGCCTAGCGGTAAGCTACAATGAGCAGTTCTTC. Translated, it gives CASNQGSLAVSYNEQFF.

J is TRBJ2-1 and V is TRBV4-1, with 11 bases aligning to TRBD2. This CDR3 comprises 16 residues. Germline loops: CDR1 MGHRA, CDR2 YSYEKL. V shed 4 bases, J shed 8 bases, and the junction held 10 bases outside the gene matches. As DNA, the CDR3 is TGCGCCAGCAGCCCGTGGACTAGCGGGTCTCGGGATGAGCAGTTCTTC. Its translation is CASSPWTSGSRDEQFF.